This T cell receptor beta chain was retrieved from a study of identical twins. Study results and limitations: Invariant cells of the MAIT and iNKT types might have partly distorted the zero-insertion analyses. Within twin pairs, the out-of-frame alpha sequences they shared showed excess low generation probability. Beta out-of-frame sequences showed weaker excess twin sharing.

Donors uniformly comprised healthy Caucasians. The sample holds a few counts of this clonotype. The antigen is undetermined. This CDR3 has 15 residues. The V end was cut by 2 bases, the J end by 4 bases, with 13 bases between. Per the germline V gene, CDR1 is PRHDT and CDR2 is FYEKMQ (reference sequence). From the 5' RACE reads, TCRdb called clonotypes with MiXCR, one entry per CDR3 protein. Seen here are about 390,000 distinct CDR3 sequences, 9% observed once, and the top ten hold roughly 8.7%. This sequence was found in a woman aged 45-59 years in good health. The sample consisted of naive T cells sorted from blood. V is TRBV13 and J is TRBJ2-3; D is ambiguous. The CDR3 spells CASSLPRAVSDTQYF. CDR3 bases: TGTGCCAGCAGCTTACCTCGGGCCGTGTCAGATACGCAGTATTTT. The full variable domain, rest sourced from reference TRBV13 and TRBJ2-3, is AAGVIQSPRHLIKEKRETATLKCYPIPRHDTVYWYQQGPGQDPQFLISFYEKMQSDKGSIPDRFSAQQFSDYHSELNMSSLELGDSALYFCASSLPRAVSDTQYFGPGTRLTVL.